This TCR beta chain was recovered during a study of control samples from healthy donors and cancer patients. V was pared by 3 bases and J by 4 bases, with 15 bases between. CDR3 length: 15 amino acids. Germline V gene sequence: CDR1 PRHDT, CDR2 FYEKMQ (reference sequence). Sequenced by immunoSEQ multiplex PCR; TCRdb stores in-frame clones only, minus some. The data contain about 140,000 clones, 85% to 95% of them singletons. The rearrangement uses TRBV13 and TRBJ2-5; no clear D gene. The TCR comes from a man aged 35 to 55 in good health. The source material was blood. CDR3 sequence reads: CASSLRTQIGETQYF. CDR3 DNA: TGTGCCAGCAGCTTGCGGACCCAGATAGGAGAGACCCAGTACTTC.